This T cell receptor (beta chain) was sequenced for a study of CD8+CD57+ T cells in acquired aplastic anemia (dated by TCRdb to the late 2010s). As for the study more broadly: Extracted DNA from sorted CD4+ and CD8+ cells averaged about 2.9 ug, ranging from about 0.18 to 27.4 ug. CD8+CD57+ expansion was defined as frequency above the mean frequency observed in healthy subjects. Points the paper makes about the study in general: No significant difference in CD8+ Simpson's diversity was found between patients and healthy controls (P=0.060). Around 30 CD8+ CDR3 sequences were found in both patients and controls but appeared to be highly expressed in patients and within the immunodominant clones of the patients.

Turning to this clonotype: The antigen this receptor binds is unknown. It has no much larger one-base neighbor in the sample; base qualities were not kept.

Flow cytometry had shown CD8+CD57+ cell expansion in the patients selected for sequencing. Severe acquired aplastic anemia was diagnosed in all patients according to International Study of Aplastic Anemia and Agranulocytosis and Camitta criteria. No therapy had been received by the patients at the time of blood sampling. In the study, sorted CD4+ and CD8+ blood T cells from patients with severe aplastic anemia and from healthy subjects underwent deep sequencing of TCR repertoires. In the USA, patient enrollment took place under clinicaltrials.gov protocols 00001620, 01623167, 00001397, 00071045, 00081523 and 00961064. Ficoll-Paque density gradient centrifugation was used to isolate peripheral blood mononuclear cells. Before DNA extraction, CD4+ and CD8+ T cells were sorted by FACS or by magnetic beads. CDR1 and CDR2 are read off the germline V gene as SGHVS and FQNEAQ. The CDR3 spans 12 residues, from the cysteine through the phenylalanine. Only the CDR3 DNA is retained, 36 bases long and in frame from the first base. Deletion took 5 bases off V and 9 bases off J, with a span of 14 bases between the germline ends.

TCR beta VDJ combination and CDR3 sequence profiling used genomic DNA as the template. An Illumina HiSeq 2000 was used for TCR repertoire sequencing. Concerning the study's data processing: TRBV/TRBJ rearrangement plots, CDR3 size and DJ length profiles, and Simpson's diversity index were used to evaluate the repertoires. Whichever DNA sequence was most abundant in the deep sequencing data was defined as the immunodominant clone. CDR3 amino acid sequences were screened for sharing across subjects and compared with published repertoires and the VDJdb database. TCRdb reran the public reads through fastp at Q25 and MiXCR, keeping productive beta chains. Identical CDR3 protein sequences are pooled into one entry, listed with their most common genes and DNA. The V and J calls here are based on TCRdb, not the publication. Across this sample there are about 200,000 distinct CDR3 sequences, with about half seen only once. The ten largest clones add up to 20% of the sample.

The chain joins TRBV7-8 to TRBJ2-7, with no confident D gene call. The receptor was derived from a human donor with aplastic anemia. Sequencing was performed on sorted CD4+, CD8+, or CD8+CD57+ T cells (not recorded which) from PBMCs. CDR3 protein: CASSPTRGVQYF. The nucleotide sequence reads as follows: TGTGCCAGCAGCCCGACACGCGGCGTGCAGTACTTC.